A single T cell receptor (beta chain) is shown here with its context. Its antigen remains unidentified. Bulk tissue was left unsorted, and RNA and DNA were co-extracted from 20-30 mg of it. The V segment lost 0 bases and the J segment 16 bases; nucleotides outside the gene matches: 17. The V gene's germline CDR1 is ENHRY and CDR2 SYGVKD. CDR3 size: 16 residues. The source of the sample is a study of tumor-infiltrating lymphocytes in primary liver carcinoma. General study findings and limits: Relative to tumor region pairs, the tumor-adjacent and tumor-blood pairs showed overlap that was lower.

From approximately 0.5 ug of total RNA, TCR beta-specific cDNA was reverse-transcribed using a constant-region primer. Slightly modified ARM-PCR, run as three nested multiplex PCR rounds, produced the TCR beta libraries. For around 9 cycles apiece, the opening two PCR rounds ran with TRBV1-TRBV30 forward primers and a C-beta reverse primer. MiXCR was run by TCRdb on the multiplex PCR reads, yielding one entry per CDR3 protein. This table has about 20,000 distinct CDR3 sequences, around 84% appearing once. The TCR sequence derives from a woman aged 30 to 39 with primary liver carcinoma and hepatitis B virus infection. V gene TRBV10-3 combines with J gene TRBJ2-1, with 8 nucleotides matching TRBD2. Sequencing was carried out using liver tumor tissue from sampling region 2. Specified subset: tumor region T2, inferior pole. CDR3 residues: CAISESAAGAYKEPFF. The CDR3, as DNA: TGTGCCATCAGTGAGTCGGCAGCGGGAGCCTACAAAGAGCCATTCTTC.